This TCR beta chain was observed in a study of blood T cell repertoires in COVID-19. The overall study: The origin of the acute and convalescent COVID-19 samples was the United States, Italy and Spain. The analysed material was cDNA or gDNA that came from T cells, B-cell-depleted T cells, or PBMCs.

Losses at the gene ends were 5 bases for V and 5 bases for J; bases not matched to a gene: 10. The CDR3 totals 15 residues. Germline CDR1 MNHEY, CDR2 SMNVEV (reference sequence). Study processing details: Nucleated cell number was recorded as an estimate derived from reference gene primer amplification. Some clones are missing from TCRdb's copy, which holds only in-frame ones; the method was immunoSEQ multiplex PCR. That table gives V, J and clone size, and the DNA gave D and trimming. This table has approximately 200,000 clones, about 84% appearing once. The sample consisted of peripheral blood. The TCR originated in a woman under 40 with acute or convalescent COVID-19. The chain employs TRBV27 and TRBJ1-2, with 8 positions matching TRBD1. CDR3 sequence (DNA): TGTGCCAGCAGTACTACCGGGACAGGTCCTTATGGCTACACCTTC. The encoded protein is CASSTTGTGPYGYTF.